The 21 T cell receptor beta chains listed next were all sequenced from one sample in a study of blood T cell repertoires in COVID-19. Clones were sequenced by immunoSEQ multiplex PCR, and TCRdb holds only the in-frame ones, with some missing. Among approximately 210,000 clones, about 91% were seen once, and the ten largest hold roughly 1.2%. Material for sequencing was peripheral blood. These receptors were taken from a man aged 25 to 40 with acute or convalescent COVID-19.

This clone was picked up a small number of times. The V call is TRBV7-8, the J call TRBJ2-7; D may be TRBD2 (6 bases). This CDR3 has 15 residues. Germline loops: CDR1 SGHVS, CDR2 FQNEAQ. Between the trimmed V and J ends, which lost 2 bases and 0 bases, there was a span of 11 bases. The CDR3 DNA reads as TGTGCCAGCAGCTTACTCGCGGGGAGCTCCTACGAGCAGTACTTC. Amino acids: CASSLLAGSSYEQYF.

The rearrangement links TRBV3-1 (or the pseudogene TRBV3-2) to TRBJ2-7, with 8 bases matching TRBD2. Looked up from germline, CDR1 is LGHDT and CDR2 is YNNKEL (reference sequence). The CDR3 has 13 residues. The trim removed 4 bases at V and 6 bases at J, leaving 5 bases unmatched. The CDR3 loop reads CASSPRGGREQYF. CDR3 DNA: TGTGCCAGCAGCCCCCGGGGGGGGCGCGAGCAGTACTTC.

The chain links TRBV7-8 to TRBJ1-1; a possible D gene is TRBD1 (5 bases). Trimming removed 2 bases from V and 0 bases from J, with 7 bases in between. The V gene's germline CDR1 is SGHVS and CDR2 FQNEAQ. This CDR3 has 14 residues. The CDR3 DNA follows: TGTGCCAGCAGCTTAATGGGGCTGAACACTGAAGCTTTCTTT. Its protein is CASSLMGLNTEAFF.

The V call is TRBV7-8, the J call TRBJ2-7; tentatively, D is TRBD2 (6 bases). The germline V gene has CDR1 SGHVS and CDR2 FQNEAQ. The CDR3 loop spans 12 amino acids. V gave up 5 bases and J gave up 7 bases, with 12 bases separating them. CDR3 protein: CASSPGTGEQYF. The CDR3 nucleotides read TGTGCCAGCAGCCCCGGGACTGGTGAGCAGTACTTC.

V gene TRBV7-6 combines with J gene TRBJ2-7; no clear D gene. The V end was cut by 3 bases, the J end by 6 bases, with 6 bases between. Germline CDR1 reads SGHVS; CDR2 reads FNYEAQ. This CDR3 is built from 11 residues. Here the CDR3 reads CASSFQSEQYF. The DNA of the CDR3 is TGTGCCAGCAGCTTTCAGTCCGAGCAGTACTTC.

The V and J genes are TRBV9 and TRBJ1-4; D ambiguous. The V gene lost 0 bases and the J gene lost 3 bases, with 9 bases spanning the gap. The CDR3 spans 15 residues. Looked up from germline, CDR1 is SGDLS and CDR2 is YYNGEE. The CDR3 DNA reads as TGTGCCAGCAGCGTAGGGTTAGTACCTAATGAAAAACTGTTTTTT. It codes for CASSVGLVPNEKLFF.

The CDR3 spells CATRGGKNTEAFF. The CDR3 DNA reads TGTGCCACCCGGGGGGGAAAGAACACTGAAGCTTTCTTT. V is TRBV24-1 and J is TRBJ1-1, with D tentatively TRBD1 (5 bases). CDR3 length equals 13 residues. Deletions cut 9 bases from V and 1 base from J, with 11 bases between. CDR1 is KGHDR, CDR2 SFDVKD, per germline.

V and J are TRBV28 and TRBJ2-7, with D possibly TRBD1 on 6 matching bases. The CDR3 runs 15 residues. Per the germline V gene, CDR1 is MDHEN and CDR2 is SYDVKM. Trimming removed 4 bases at V and 0 bases at J, with 13 bases between. Here the CDR3 DNA reads TGTGCCAGCAGTTCTGCCCCGGACAGCTCCTACGAGCAGTACTTC. As protein: CASSSAPDSSYEQYF.

The chain combines TRBV9 with TRBJ1-3; D remains unclear. Germline CDR1 SGDLS, CDR2 YYNGEE. Trimming pared 3 bases from V and 4 bases from J, leaving 8 bases between. The CDR3 runs to 13 residues. CDR3 nucleotides: TGTGCCAGCAGCGCTACTACGGGAAACACCATATATTTT. Translated: CASSATTGNTIYF.

CDR3 amino acids: CASRPGGTYEQYF. CDR3 sequence (DNA): TGTGCCAGCAGGCCAGGGGGTACTTACGAGCAGTACTTC. This sequence joins TRBV28 and TRBJ2-7; 7 bases are shared with TRBD1. The V gene's germline CDR1 is MDHEN and CDR2 SYDVKM. The length of the CDR3 is 13 residues. Germline trimming cut 6 bases from V and 4 bases from J; bases unmatched to any gene: 6.

The chain carries TRBV6-5 and TRBJ1-5; no reliable D call. The CDR3 covers 13 residues. The V gene's germline CDR1 is MNHEY and CDR2 SVGAGI. Trimming took 8 bases from V and 2 from J, leaving 10 bases between them. CDR3 region: CASVEGRNQPQHF. CDR3 in DNA: TGTGCCAGCGTGGAGGGCCGCAATCAGCCCCAGCATTTT.

The rearrangement links TRBV6-5 to TRBJ2-1, with TRBD2 matching over 9 bases. Germline V gene sequence: CDR1 MNHEY, CDR2 SVGAGI. Losses at the gene ends were 6 bases for V and 8 bases for J; bases not matched to a gene: 11. The CDR3 loop spans 15 amino acids. The CDR3 sequence is CASSDAPGTSYEQFF. CDR3 DNA: TGTGCCAGCAGCGACGCCCCCGGGACTAGCTATGAGCAGTTCTTC.

This chain connects TRBV6-5 to TRBJ1-2; no clear D. The germline gives CDR1 MNHEY, CDR2 SVGAGI. CDR3 length equals 13 residues. With 9 bases removed from V and 5 bases from J, the gap between germline ends came to 16 bases. The CDR3: CASRLSDLYGYTF. The CDR3 region has the DNA TGTGCCAGTCGTCTATCCGATTTATATGGCTACACCTTC.

A word on this clone: The same CDR3 can be traced to other DNA sequences in this sample. The chain combines TRBV6-5 with TRBJ1-4; D is possibly TRBD1 (5 bases). This CDR3 comprises 15 residues. V lost 0 bases to trimming and J lost 2 bases, with 7 bases between them. Germline values: CDR1 MNHEY, CDR2 SVGAGI. The CDR3 DNA follows: TGTGCCAGCAGTTACTCAGGGGCTACTAATGAAAAACTGTTTTTT. Translated, it gives CASSYSGATNEKLFF.

V gene TRBV9 combines with J gene TRBJ2-3; D is uncertain. Trimming took off 2 bases at V and 3 bases at J, with 13 bases between the two ends. Per the germline V gene, CDR1 is SGDLS and CDR2 is YYNGEE. The CDR3 covers 15 residues. In DNA form, the CDR3 reads TGTGCCAGCAGCGTGCTCACTTCCAGGACAGATACGCAGTATTTT. Protein product: CASSVLTSRTDTQYF. Combining the CDR3 with reference TRBV9 and TRBJ2-3 gives the whole variable domain DSGVTQTPKHLITATGQRVTLRCSPRSGDLSVYWYQQSLDQGLQFLIQYYNGEERAKGNILERFSAQQFPDLHSELNLSSLELGDSALYFCASSVLTSRTDTQYFGPGTRLTVL.

The J gene is TRBJ1-5, the V gene TRBV30; 8 positions match TRBD1. The V segment lost 4 bases and the J segment 7 bases; nucleotides outside the gene matches: 6. CDR1 and CDR2 (germline): GTSNPN, SVGIG (reference sequence). The CDR3 runs 13 residues. The CDR3 spells CAWTGGAGQPQHF. In DNA, the CDR3 is TGTGCCTGGACAGGGGGCGCGGGACAGCCCCAGCATTTT. Together with reference TRBV30 and TRBJ1-5, the CDR3 gives the full variable domain: SQTIHQWPATLVQPVGSPLSLECTVEGTSNPNLYWYRQAAGRGLQLLFYSVGIGQISSEVPQNLSASRPQDRQFILSSKKLLLSDSGFYLCAWTGGAGQPQHFGDGTRLSIL.

This chain links TRBV6-6 with TRBJ1-4; 9 nucleotides agree with TRBD1. The CDR3 length is 15 residues. J was trimmed by 8 bases and V by 2 bases; bases with no gene match: 6. Germline lookup yields CDR1 MNHNY and CDR2 SVGAGI (reference sequence). In DNA form, the CDR3 reads TGTGCCAGCAGTTACGGTACCGGGACAGGGGAAAAACTGTTTTTT. It codes for CASSYGTGTGEKLFF.

The genes are TRBV29-1 and TRBJ1-2; 10 bases line up with TRBD1. V dropped 8 bases and J dropped 6; count of bases not matched to a gene: 9. The germline gives CDR1 SQVTM, CDR2 ANQGSEA. The CDR3 totals 13 residues. Written as DNA, the CDR3 is TGCAGCCTGACCGGGACAGGGGTTCATGGCTACACCTTC. It translates to CSLTGTGVHGYTF.

V usage is TRBV5-1 and J usage is TRBJ1-5; 9 nucleotides agree with TRBD1. The CDR3 covers 15 residues. CDR1 SGHRS and CDR2 YFSETQ come from the germline V gene. Losses at the gene ends were 5 bases for V and 4 bases for J; bases not matched to a gene: 7. In nucleotides, the CDR3 is TGCGCCAGCAGGGGGGGGACAGGGCTGAATCAGCCCCAGCATTTT. It encodes CASRGGTGLNQPQHF.

This chain links TRBV7-2 with TRBJ2-7; TRBD2 aligns across 9 bases. This CDR3 spans 17 amino acids. Germline lookup yields CDR1 SGHTA and CDR2 FQGNSA. With V trimmed by 1 base and J by 2 bases, 9 bases remained unmatched. The CDR3 coding sequence is TGTGCCAGCAGCTTAGTGTATGGGGCTAGCGGGGCCTACGAGCAGTACTTC. Protein: CASSLVYGASGAYEQYF. Full variable domain (rest looked up from reference TRBV7-2 and TRBJ2-7): GAGVSQSPSNKVTEKGKDVELRCDPISGHTALYWYRQSLGQGLEFLIYFQGNSAPDKSGLPSDRFSAERTGGSVSTLTIQRTQQEDSAVYLCASSLVYGASGAYEQYFGPGTRLTVT.

The rearrangement joins TRBV29-1 to TRBJ2-3, with 7 nucleotides matching TRBD2. Trimming took 8 bases from V and 6 from J; bases not matched to a gene: 8. This CDR3 region has 12 residues. CDR1 and CDR2 from the germline V gene are SQVTM and ANQGSEA. CDR3 bases: TGCAGCTTCCGGGGGGATCTGGATACGCAGTATTTT. It translates to CSFRGDLDTQYF.